The 16 T cell receptor beta chains in this list originate from one sample, sequenced in a study of blood T cells in healthy people across ages. Next came a second PCR, run for about 7 to 12 cycles, which used a sample-barcoded 5' primer along with a J-beta primer mix. Via MiXCR, TCRdb re-called the 5' RACE reads, giving one row per CDR3 protein. The data show 900,000 to 950,000 distinct CDR3 sequences, roughly 29% seen once. These data were likewise used in another study, on T cells of mothers and their children.

The sample taken for sequencing was blood. All receptors come from a woman between 40 and 55 years old in good health.

This chain uses TRBV20-1 with TRBJ2-1, with D possibly TRBD2 on 6 matching bases. Trimming removed 1 base at V and 2 bases at J, with 12 bases between. Germline V CDR1 and CDR2: DFQATT, SNEGSKA (reference sequence). This CDR3 comprises 15 residues. CDR3 bases: TGCAGTGCTAGAGGTGCGGGGAGGACCTACAATGAGCAGTTCTTC. Translating gives CSARGAGRTYNEQFF.

This clonotype was recorded at least ten times. The chain has TRBV20-1 and TRBJ2-7; D call uncertain. The germline V and J ends were trimmed by 1 base and 2 bases, with 12 bases remaining between them. The CDR3 is 14 residues long. Per germline, CDR1 DFQATT and CDR2 SNEGSKA (reference sequence). The CDR3 protein is CSARAAGRPYEQYF. The CDR3 DNA is TGCAGTGCTAGAGCCGCCGGGCGGCCCTACGAGCAGTACTTC.

This clonotype was picked up a small number of times. This chain connects TRBV6-6 to TRBJ2-3; no reliable D call. The CDR3 extends over 14 amino acids. In germline, CDR1 is MNHNY, CDR2 SVGAGI (reference sequence). Trimming took off 7 bases at V and 5 bases at J, with 16 bases between the two ends. The CDR3 DNA reads as TGTGCCAGCAATAGACTCGAGCAATTAGATACGCAGTATTTT. It codes for CASNRLEQLDTQYF.

The chain combines TRBV4-1 with TRBJ2-1; 7 nucleotides match TRBD1. The germline V gene encodes CDR1 MGHRA and CDR2 YSYEKL. This CDR3 region has 15 residues. J gave up 5 bases and V 1 base, and 5 bases lay outside the gene matches. The CDR3 DNA reads TGCGCCAGCAGCCAAGGACAGGGTCCCCACAATGAGCAGTTCTTC. Its translation: CASSQGQGPHNEQFF.

This clonotype has ten or more counts. The chain carries TRBV5-1 and TRBJ2-7; the D call may be TRBD1 or TRBD2 (5 bases each). This CDR3 spans 14 amino acids. Germline V gene sequence: CDR1 SGHRS, CDR2 YFSETQ. Trimming removed 4 bases from V and 0 bases from J, with 11 bases in between. In DNA, the CDR3 is TGCGCCAGCAGCCCGGGGACCCACTCCTACGAGCAGTACTTC. It specifies CASSPGTHSYEQYF.

This rearrangement joins TRBV18 to TRBJ1-1; D remains ambiguous. Trimming pared 1 base from V and 1 base from J, leaving 7 bases between. The CDR3 contains 14 residues. Germline loops: CDR1 KGHSH, CDR2 LQKENI. The CDR3 coding sequence is TGTGCCAGCTCACCACTCAAAGGGAACACTGAAGCTTTCTTT. Encoded protein: CASSPLKGNTEAFF.

The rearrangement uses TRBV7-8 and TRBJ2-3; 9 bases are shared with TRBD2. The CDR3 covers 18 residues. The V and J ends lost 0 bases and 0 bases, in that order; junction bases with no gene match: 7. Looked up from germline, CDR1 is SGHVS and CDR2 is FQNEAQ. The CDR3 region has the DNA TGTGCCAGCAGCTTAGCACGTCCTAGCGGGACTAGCACAGATACGCAGTATTTT. Its translation is CASSLARPSGTSTDTQYF.

This clonotype was seen a few times. V and J are TRBV28 and TRBJ2-7; D unclear. The CDR3 contains 11 residues. Germline values: CDR1 MDHEN, CDR2 SYDVKM. Trimming took 4 bases from V and 7 from J, leaving 8 bases between them. CDR3 loop: CASSSRPEQYF. For the CDR3, the DNA is TGTGCCAGCAGTTCCCGGCCTGAGCAGTACTTC. The whole variable domain, filled in from reference TRBV28 and TRBJ2-7, reads DVKVTQSSRYLVKRTGEKVFLECVQDMDHENMFWYRQDPGLGLRLIYFSYDVKMKEKGDIPEGYSVSREKKERFSLILESASTNQTSMYLCASSSRPEQYFGPGTRLTVT.

The rearrangement links TRBV6-1 to TRBJ1-5; tentative D call: TRBD1 (6 bases). The germline V gene encodes CDR1 MNHNS and CDR2 SASEGT. Trimming removed 9 bases at V and 4 bases at J, with 10 bases between. CDR3 length: 12 amino acids. This chain's CDR3 is CASTGYNQPQHF. CDR3 nucleotide sequence: TGTGCCAGTACAGGGTATAATCAGCCCCAGCATTTT.

The chain is built from TRBV12-3 or TRBV12-4 and TRBJ2-2, with unresolved D. The CDR3 has 11 residues. V dropped 3 bases and J dropped 10 bases, with 6 bases sitting between them. The CDR3 spells CASSFSVELFF. The CDR3, as DNA: TGTGCCAGCAGTTTTTCGGTGGAGCTGTTTTTT.

This clonotype has a count of ten or more. Here the CDR3 DNA reads TGTGCCAGCAGTTCCCCCGGACAGGGGGGTAACGAGCAGTACTTC. It encodes CASSSPGQGGNEQYF. The V gene is TRBV28, the J gene TRBJ2-7, with 10 bases aligning to TRBD1. From germline, CDR1 is MDHEN and CDR2 SYDVKM. V was clipped by 4 bases and J by 5 bases; unmatched bases: 8. This CDR3 spans 15 amino acids.

This clonotype was observed many times. This chain uses TRBV6-2 or TRBV6-3 with TRBJ2-5; no clear D gene. The CDR3 totals 13 residues. The V gene's germline CDR1 is MNHEY and CDR2 SVGEGT. V was shortened by 5 bases and J by 1 base, with 8 bases between the two germline ends. This chain's CDR3 is CASSQRLQETQYF. In DNA form, the CDR3 reads TGTGCCAGCAGTCAACGCCTCCAAGAGACCCAGTACTTC.

This clonotype was recorded only once. This sequence joins TRBV4-1 and TRBJ2-5; D might be TRBD2 (7 bases). Germline values: CDR1 MGHRA, CDR2 YSYEKL. Trimming pared 0 bases from V and 0 bases from J, leaving 17 bases between. CDR3 size: 18 residues. This CDR3 reads CASSQDLVGGAYQETQYF. CDR3 nucleotide sequence: TGCGCCAGCAGCCAAGATCTTGTGGGGGGGGCGTACCAAGAGACCCAGTACTTC.

The chain employs TRBV29-1 and TRBJ1-4; 8 nucleotides line up with TRBD1. Losses at the gene ends were 8 bases for V and 3 bases for J; bases not matched to a gene: 8. CDR1 and CDR2 (germline): SQVTM, ANQGSEA. This CDR3 region has 14 residues. CDR3: CSYGQGSANEKLFF. The CDR3 bases are TGCAGCTACGGACAGGGTTCGGCTAATGAAAAACTGTTTTTT.

This clonotype has only one observation. The CDR3 region is CASKWGGASEAFF. The CDR3 region has the DNA TGCGCCAGCAAGTGGGGGGGCGCCTCTGAAGCTTTCTTT. The V and J genes are TRBV5-1 and TRBJ1-1; D perhaps matches TRBD1 (6 bases). V was pared by 6 bases and J by 6 bases, with 15 bases between. CDR1 is SGHRS and CDR2 is YFSETQ in the germline V gene. The CDR3 is 13 residues long.

The chain recombines TRBV5-8 with TRBJ1-6, with 9 bases fitting TRBD1. CDR3 size: 15 residues. The germline gives CDR1 SGHTS, CDR2 YDEGEE. Trimming at V came to 6 bases and at J to 10 bases, leaving 11 bases not matched to a gene. The DNA of the CDR3 is TGTGCCAGCACCGGACAGGGGCAAATGGGGTCACCCCTCCACTTT. Protein sequence: CASTGQGQMGSPLHF.